The 10 T cell receptor beta chains listed next were all sequenced from one sample in a study of blood T cell repertoires in COVID-19. The table came from immunoSEQ multiplex PCR; TCRdb's copy has only in-frame clones and leaves some out. The table records around 72,000 clones, 70% to 90% of them present only once. Sequences were obtained from peripheral blood. The receptors were gathered from an elderly woman with acute or convalescent COVID-19.

The chain is built from TRBV6-5 and TRBJ1-5; D might be TRBD1 (5 bases). Between the trimmed V and J ends, which lost 6 bases and 1 base, there was a span of 13 bases. Germline V gene data show CDR1 as MNHEY and CDR2 as SVGAGI. The CDR3 runs 15 residues. The CDR3 loop reads CASRAEGLSNQPQHF. The CDR3 coding sequence is TGTGCCAGCAGGGCGGAGGGGTTGAGCAATCAGCCCCAGCATTTT.

The chain uses TRBV5-1 and TRBJ1-3; TRBD1 might be the D (5 bases). The CDR3 has 16 residues. Germline V CDR1 and CDR2: SGHRS, YFSETQ. The V end lost 0 bases, the J end lost 2 bases, and 12 bases lay between the germline ends. As DNA, the CDR3 is TGCGCCAGCAGCTTGGACCGTCAGGGCGCTGGAAACACCATATATTTT. This gives the protein CASSLDRQGAGNTIYF.

This clone showed up just once. The chain couples TRBV6-4 to TRBJ2-3; D is perhaps TRBD2 (6 bases). Trimming cost V 3 bases and J 6 bases, with 10 bases left between them. This CDR3 has 13 residues. Germline CDR1 is MRHNA and CDR2 is SNTAGT. CDR3 nucleotide sequence: TGTGCCAGCAGTGAATCTGGGGGGGATACGCAGTATTTT. Its protein product is CASSESGGDTQYF.

The chain is built from TRBV19 and TRBJ2-5; weak D call: TRBD1 (5 bases). Germline CDR1 and CDR2: LNHDA and SQIVND (reference sequence). This CDR3 comprises 14 residues. Trimming shortened V by 1 base and J by 4 bases, and 10 bases separated the two germline ends. The CDR3: CASSIGSGLETQYF. The CDR3 nucleotides read TGTGCCAGTAGTATAGGGTCAGGGCTAGAGACCCAGTACTTC. The full variable domain, rest sourced from reference TRBV19 and TRBJ2-5, is DGGITQSPKYLFRKEGQNVTLSCEQNLNHDAMYWYRQDPGQGLRLIYYSQIVNDFQKGDIAEGYSVSREKKESFPLTVTSAQKNPTAFYLCASSIGSGLETQYFGPGTRLLVL.

V gene TRBV18 combines with J gene TRBJ2-2; the match to TRBD2 covers 9 bases. Unmatched junction bases numbered 6, after V lost 2 bases and J lost 2 bases. The germline V gene encodes CDR1 KGHSH and CDR2 LQKENI. The CDR3 has 17 amino acids. CDR3 nucleotides: TGTGCCAGCTCACCAAATCGACTAGCGGCAAACACCGGGGAGCTGTTTTTT. Translation gives CASSPNRLAANTGELFF. Together with reference TRBV18 and TRBJ2-2, the CDR3 gives the full variable domain: NAGVMQNPRHLVRRRGQEARLRCSPMKGHSHVYWYRQLPEEGLKFMVYLQKENIIDESGMPKERFSAEFPKEGPSILRIQQVVRGDSAAYFCASSPNRLAANTGELFFGEGSRLTVL.

Here the CDR3 reads CSVQQGTSSGANVLTF. CDR3 nucleotides: TGCAGCGTCCAACAGGGTACTAGCTCTGGGGCCAACGTCCTGACTTTC. The V gene is TRBV29-1, the J gene TRBJ2-6; a weak D match, TRBD1 (6 bases). Trimming pared 6 bases from V and 0 bases from J, leaving 15 bases between. CDR1 is SQVTM and CDR2 is ANQGSEA in the germline V gene. The CDR3 consists of 16 residues.

The rearrangement joins TRBV19 to TRBJ2-7; 11 nucleotides agree with TRBD2. The CDR3 consists of 14 residues. V lost 3 bases, J lost 2 bases, and 0 bases stayed unmatched. From germline, CDR1 is LNHDA and CDR2 SQIVND (reference sequence). CDR3 amino acids: CASSMTSGAYEQYF. CDR3 DNA sequence: TGTGCCAGTAGTATGACTAGCGGGGCCTACGAGCAGTACTTC.

V is TRBV19 and J is TRBJ1-2, with TRBD1 matching over 8 bases. Germline CDR1 and CDR2: LNHDA and SQIVND (reference sequence). V was clipped by 9 bases and J by 4 bases; unmatched bases: 10. CDR3 size: 14 residues. The CDR3 sequence: CASTRGGQGYGYTF. The CDR3 region has the DNA TGTGCCAGCACCCGAGGAGGACAGGGCTATGGCTACACCTTC. Combining the CDR3 with reference TRBV19 and TRBJ1-2 gives the whole variable domain DGGITQSPKYLFRKEGQNVTLSCEQNLNHDAMYWYRQDPGQGLRLIYYSQIVNDFQKGDIAEGYSVSREKKESFPLTVTSAQKNPTAFYLCASTRGGQGYGYTFGSGTRLTVV.

The chain's CDR3 is CASSLGGGYGYTF. In nucleotides, the CDR3 is TGTGCCAGCAGCTTAGGGGGGGGCTATGGCTACACCTTC. The chain has TRBV7-2 and TRBJ1-2; D is perhaps TRBD1 (5 bases). CDR1 is SGHTA and CDR2 is FQGNSA in the germline V gene. This CDR3 is 13 amino acids long. V was pared by 1 base and J by 4 bases, with 7 bases between.

The V and J genes are TRBV19 and TRBJ1-4, with 10 bases matching TRBD1. The CDR3 runs to 17 residues. CDR1 and CDR2 from the germline V gene are LNHDA and SQIVND (reference sequence). V was clipped by 3 bases and J by 6 bases; unmatched bases: 10. This chain's CDR3 is CASSIRGQGKMDEKLFF. The DNA for the CDR3 is TGTGCCAGTAGTATCCGGGGACAGGGGAAGATGGATGAAAAACTGTTTTTT. The complete variable domain, with remaining parts taken from reference TRBV19 and TRBJ1-4, reads DGGITQSPKYLFRKEGQNVTLSCEQNLNHDAMYWYRQDPGQGLRLIYYSQIVNDFQKGDIAEGYSVSREKKESFPLTVTSAQKNPTAFYLCASSIRGQGKMDEKLFFGSGTQLSVL.